This T cell receptor (beta chain) was retrieved from a study of T cells in Graves' hyperthyroidism and ophthalmopathy (dated 2019 in TCRdb). Background on the whole study: Peripheral blood was sampled at the time of initial diagnosis, prior to any treatment. TCR V-J signatures able to tell the groups apart were searched for in a discovery cohort of some 97 patients, of whom roughly 42 had Graves' ophthalmopathy and around 56 had stable Graves' hyperthyroidism. An independent validation cohort of around 19 hyperthyroidism patients and about 15 patients who later progressed to ophthalmopathy tested prospective prediction of ophthalmopathy. The roughly 100 discovery patients were randomly divided into training and test sets at a 7:3 ratio. The study also compared thyroid tissue and blood T-cell repertoires from a handful of Graves' hyperthyroidism patients. After sampling, hyperthyroidism patients received methimazole starting at 30 mg daily, and ophthalmopathy patients received high-dose intravenous methylprednisolone. The paper describes TCR Vbeta CDR3 sequencing of roughly 130 peripheral blood samples, made up of 43 ophthalmopathy patients, roughly 72 hyperthyroidism patients and 17 progressor patients.

The sample holds a few counts of this clonotype. Which antigen it targets is not known. There are no base qualities to consult, and no much larger clone falls within one base. Ophthalmopathy patients had moderately to severely active disease, with a Clinical Activity Score of 3 or more, a NOSPECS grade of 4 or more, and a disease duration of less than 3 months. Patients with uncontrolled infections, other autoimmune diseases, pregnancy or lactation were excluded. Diagnoses were established on the basis of clinical symptoms, serum thyroxine and TRAb, thyroid ultrasound, and orbital computed tomography. Ficoll-Paque density gradient centrifugation was used to isolate PBMCs from about 10 ml of fresh peripheral blood. Trizol reagent was used to extract total RNA, and RNA quality was then checked on an Agilent 2100 Bioanalyzer. Points the paper makes about the study in general: Ophthalmopathy was separated from stable hyperthyroidism by a 13 V-J signature model, with around 90% sensitivity and about 84% specificity obtained in cross-validation and 80%/75% obtained in testing. No statistical method was used to set the sample size in advance, and investigators knew the group allocation. During validation, the model predicted progression to ophthalmopathy a median of roughly 7.1 months ahead of onset, with roughly 65% sensitivity and 72.22% specificity. Most expanded thyroid clonotypes (frequency above 0.001) were also found in blood, which suggests that blood repertoires may mirror thyroid immune responses.

V and J are trimmed by 2 bases and 3 bases, and the gene matches miss 12 bases of the junction. CDR1 and CDR2, per the germline V gene, are SGHDN and FVKESK. The CDR3 numbers 19 residues from cysteine through phenylalanine. CDR3 DNA is the only sequence kept; it has 57 bases, read in frame from the first base. Amplification of TCR beta CDR3 regions was carried out from RNA transcripts. The first round of RT-PCR for the TCR CDR3 was performed with the HTBI primer set and the Qiagen OneStep RT-PCR kit. The libraries were constructed in a second round of multiplex PCR and then size-selected and purified. Sequencing of the libraries was done on an Illumina HiSeq2000 using paired-end 100 bp reads. The source study handled its data this way. SOAPnuke was used to process the raw data, removing reads that contained adapters or uncalled bases, had a mean Phred below 15, or lacked an exact match to the constant primer or identifier. High-quality paired reads were merged using COPE v1.2.5, and each unique nucleotide sequence was defined as a clonotype. Clonotypes were aligned to IMGT TRBV, TRBD and TRBJ reference segments using MiTCR v1.1. The analysis was restricted to V-J combinations with a frequency above 0.0001, which together covered 99.2% of the repertoires. A TCS score was defined as the ratio between F50 (clonal expansion) and ExV (chaos), using BLOSUM62-based TCRdist between CDR3 peptides within each V-J. Welch's t-statistics and random forest reduced 500 to 550 V-J features to 13, which were used in a naive Bayes classifier (R e1071). TCRdb redid the processing of the public reads, applying fastp at Q25 and MiXCR, and retained in-frame beta chains. Merged by CDR3 protein, the rows form single entries marked with the most common genes and DNA. Clone size and V and J calls follow TCRdb, not the original study. Counted in this sample were around 600,000 distinct CDR3 sequences; about 14% of them appeared once. Together, the top ten hold around 13% of the sample.

The chain uses TRBV14 and TRBJ2-7; TRBD2 lines up with 14 middle nucleotides. The specimen was blood. This sequence originates from a woman between 50 and 59 years old with Graves' ophthalmopathy. The CDR3 loop reads CASSQLLGLAGVWDYEQYF. The nucleotide sequence reads TGTGCCAGCAGCCAACTTCTGGGACTAGCGGGAGTGTGGGACTACGAGCAGTACTTC.